This is a list of T cell receptor beta chains from one sample in a study of cytomegalovirus exposure and HLA in healthy donors. Some clones are missing from TCRdb's copy, which holds only in-frame ones; the method was immunoSEQ multiplex PCR. The data hold 81,000 or so clones, with approximately 60% observed a single time. The specimen sequenced was PBMCs. Source of these receptors: a woman aged 25 to 39 in good health and CMV-seropositive. Both conserved end residues are part of each CDR3. D genes are given only for firm matches. The size of a clone is reported for some rows only, either as once, few or many, or as a class for expanded clones.

TRBV7-7	.	TRBJ2-7	.	CASSLDVGPYEQYF	TGTGCTAGCAGCTTAGATGTGGGCCCCTACGAGCAGTACTTC
TRBV5-4	TRBD1	TRBJ1-2	.	CASSSPGTDFYYGYTF	TGTGCCAGCAGCTCCCCCGGGACAGACTTTTACTATGGCTACACCTTC
TRBV27	.	TRBJ1-1	few	CASSLGGPNTEAFF	TGTGCCAGCAGTTTAGGGGGCCCGAACACTGAAGCTTTCTTT
TRBV11-2	TRBD1	TRBJ1-2	.	CASSARTGLGYTF	TGTGCCAGCAGCGCCCGGACAGGGCTTGGCTACACCTTC
TRBV30	.	TRBJ2-7	.	CAWRGRSYEQYF	TGTGCCTGGAGGGGGAGATCCTACGAGCAGTACTTC
TRBV11-2	TRBD1	TRBJ2-5	.	CASSVGQANQETQYF	TGTGCCAGCAGCGTCGGACAGGCCAACCAAGAGACCCAGTACTTC
TRBV9	.	TRBJ1-3	.	CASSVEGVTGNTIYF	TGTGCCAGCAGCGTAGAGGGGGTAACTGGAAACACCATATATTTT
TRBV7-2	.	TRBJ2-7	.	CASSLGPGPHEQYF	TGTGCCAGCAGCTTAGGGCCAGGGCCCCACGAGCAGTACTTC
TRBV6-5	TRBD1	TRBJ1-2	.	CASSHGQGAGYGYTF	TGTGCCAGCAGTCACGGACAGGGGGCGGGCTATGGCTACACCTTC
TRBV11-3	.	TRBJ2-5	.	CASTNQGFQETQYF	TGTGCCAGCACCAATCAGGGGTTCCAAGAGACCCAGTACTTC
TRBV19	.	TRBJ1-5	.	CASSWGEEMAQHF	TGTGCCAGTAGTTGGGGGGAGGAGATGGCCCAGCATTTT
TRBV6-6	TRBD1	TRBJ2-2	.	CASSLQGAGHTGELFF	TGTGCCAGCAGTCTCCAGGGGGCCGGGCACACCGGGGAGCTGTTTTTT
TRBV28	.	TRBJ2-7	once	CASSPQDMVYEQYF	TGTGCCAGCAGTCCCCAGGACATGGTCTACGAGCAGTACTTC
TRBV5-1	.	TRBJ1-1	.	CASSPHQGITEAFF	TGCGCCAGCAGCCCCCACCAGGGCATCACTGAAGCTTTCTTT
TRBV6-5	.	TRBJ2-1	.	CASSYGPTGNEQFF	TGTGCCAGCAGTTACGGGCCAACAGGCAATGAGCAGTTCTTC
TRBV11-2	TRBD2	TRBJ2-7	.	CASSPTSGGYEQYF	TGTGCCAGCAGCCCGACTAGCGGGGGCTACGAGCAGTACTTC
TRBV7-3	.	TRBJ1-4	few	CASSLDGGFSEKLFF	TGTGCCAGCAGCTTAGATGGCGGGTTTAGTGAAAAACTGTTTTTT
TRBV6-1	TRBD1	TRBJ2-2	.	CAGGLGQGTTGELFF	TGTGCCGGAGGTTTAGGACAGGGGACCACCGGGGAGCTGTTTTTT
TRBV28	.	TRBJ1-2	.	CASSLDRPGGYTF	TGTGCCAGCAGCCTAGACAGGCCAGGAGGCTACACCTTC
TRBV7-9	TRBD1	TRBJ2-7	few	CASSSTGGPKREQYF	TGTGCCAGCAGCAGCACAGGGGGCCCTAAAAGGGAGCAGTACTTC
TRBV19	.	TRBJ2-2	few	CASSRGEIGELFF	TGTGCCAGTAGTAGGGGGGAAATCGGGGAGCTGTTTTTT
TRBV5-1	.	TRBJ2-3	.	CASRGADTDTQYF	TGCGCCAGCCGCGGCGCGGACACAGATACGCAGTATTTT
TRBV6-1	TRBD1	TRBJ1-6	.	CASSPDRGSPLHF	TGTGCCAGCAGTCCGGACAGGGGTTCACCCCTCCACTTT
TRBV4-3	TRBD1	TRBJ1-4	once	CASSQEGQGATNEKLFF	TGCGCCAGCAGCCAAGAGGGACAGGGGGCAACTAATGAAAAACTGTTTTTT
TRBV14	.	TRBJ2-5	few	CASRKDRWETQYF	TGTGCCAGCAGGAAAGACAGATGGGAGACCCAGTACTTC
TRBV7-8	.	TRBJ2-7	few	CASSLSNEQYF	TGTGCCAGCAGCTTAAGCAACGAGCAGTACTTC
TRBV9	.	TRBJ1-1	.	CASSVWGGAGTEAFF	TGTGCCAGCAGCGTTTGGGGGGGCGCAGGGACTGAAGCTTTCTTT
TRBV6-4	TRBD1	TRBJ2-3	.	CASRGDSYTQYF	TGTGCCAGCAGGGGGGACAGCTATACGCAGTATTTT
TRBV6-1	.	TRBJ1-2	.	CASSENGPNCGYTF	TGTGCCAGCAGTGAAAACGGTCCTAACTGTGGCTACACCTTC
TRBV19	TRBD1	TRBJ1-2	.	CASSMGDRENYGYTF	TGTGCCAGTAGTATGGGGGACAGGGAAAACTATGGCTACACCTTC
TRBV5-1	.	TRBJ2-2	few	CASSAGTWNTGELFF	TGCGCCAGCAGCGCGGGAACTTGGAACACCGGGGAGCTGTTTTTT
TRBV28	.	TRBJ1-1	.	CASSFVDRKNTEAFF	TGTGCCAGCAGTTTTGTCGACAGAAAGAACACTGAAGCTTTCTTT
TRBV6-5	TRBD1	TRBJ2-7	.	CASSFTGGKYEQYF	TGTGCCAGCAGTTTTACAGGGGGAAAATACGAGCAGTACTTC
TRBV29-1	.	TRBJ1-1	.	CSVQGQANTEAFF	TGCAGCGTTCAGGGGCAGGCGAACACTGAAGCTTTCTTT
TRBV5-1	TRBD1	TRBJ1-4	.	CASSLDQGAEKLFF	TGCGCCAGCAGCTTAGATCAGGGGGCTGAAAAACTGTTTTTT
TRBV4-3	.	TRBJ1-1	.	CASSQWMTENTEAFF	TGCGCCAGCAGCCAATGGATGACTGAGAACACTGAAGCTTTCTTT
TRBV21-1	.	TRBJ1-6	.	CARPGQTSSYNSPLHF	TGTGCCAGGCCGGGACAGACGAGCTCCTATAATTCACCCCTCCACTTT
TRBV18	.	TRBJ1-1	.	CASSSTGNTEAFF	TGTGCCAGCTCATCGACAGGTAACACTGAAGCTTTCTTT
TRBV5-4	.	TRBJ2-4	.	CASSLGHLAKNIQYF	TGTGCCAGCAGCTTGGGGCACCTAGCCAAAAACATTCAGTACTTC
TRBV19	.	TRBJ2-6	.	CASSGLSYSGANVLTF	TGTGCCAGTAGTGGGCTTTCTTACTCTGGGGCCAACGTCCTGACTTTC
TRBV13	.	TRBJ1-1	.	CASSQGGTATTEAFF	TGTGCCAGCAGCCAAGGCGGGACGGCCACGACTGAAGCTTTCTTT
TRBV19	.	TRBJ2-1	few	CASSRGDRSDEQFF	TGTGCCAGTAGTAGGGGGGACCGGAGTGATGAGCAGTTCTTC
TRBV27	.	TRBJ1-5	.	CASSFKQGSNQPQHF	TGTGCCAGCAGTTTCAAACAGGGAAGCAATCAGCCCCAGCATTTT
TRBV5-5	.	TRBJ1-6	.	CASSAGHLPGSPLHF	TGTGCCAGCAGCGCCGGTCACTTACCTGGTTCACCCCTCCACTTT
TRBV19	TRBD1	TRBJ1-5	.	CASSYRGQPQHF	TGTGCCAGTAGTTACAGGGGCCAGCCCCAGCATTTT
TRBV5-6	.	TRBJ2-3	.	CASSLGGSAPGGTQYF	TGTGCCAGCAGCTTGGGAGGGTCTGCCCCAGGTGGTACGCAGTATTTT
TRBV5-6	.	TRBJ1-1	.	CASSLGGFGAFF	TGTGCCAGCAGTTTAGGAGGGTTTGGAGCTTTCTTT
TRBV6-1	.	TRBJ1-3	.	CASSERGGGNTIYF	TGTGCCAGCAGTGAAAGGGGTGGTGGAAACACCATATATTTT